This TCR beta chain came from a study of beta chain features in type 1 diabetes (dated by TCRdb to 2016 to 2018). Study-wide context: Patients and healthy donors did not differ in mean age, gender distribution, total cell number or subset yield. The study compared TCRB repertoires of sorted circulating CD4+ T cell subsets between recently diagnosed type 1 diabetes patients and matched healthy donors. Across all samples, 107,917,701 sorted cells were examined, and cell number per subset correlated strongly with RNA yield. Regulatory and stem cell-like memory subsets were obtained from only 8 patients and roughly eight healthy donors, while naive and central memory subsets were obtained from all 30 or so donors. Results and caveats for the whole study, not just this receptor: In all four CD4+ subsets, TCRB CDR3 length was moderately but significantly shorter in type 1 diabetes patients. Because cDNA was sequenced instead of genomic DNA, highly expressing activated cells could be over-represented, though the groups showed no difference in activation or CD3 levels. Shorter templates might have been favored by PCR, but patient and control samples were amplified and corrected together, so both groups would have been affected equally by any skew. Naive, central memory and regulatory TCRB repertoires appeared more similar among patients than among healthy donors. Patients with type 1 diabetes made fewer insertions and deleted more nucleotides at VDJ recombination sites, implying thymic rearrangement abnormalities. HLA sub-analyses involved small numbers of individuals, so any influence of HLA type on TCRB rearrangement remained unresolved.

With regard to this clone: The specificity of this receptor is unknown. Qualities for individual bases were not recorded, and no much larger clone is one base off.

From each donor, a single peripheral blood sample of approximately 110 mL on average was drawn into heparinised tubes. Naive, central memory, regulatory and stem cell-like memory CD4+ T cells were sorted on a BD FACSAria II using a panel including CD45RO, CCR7, CD25, CD127, CD95 and CD27. A purity above 98% was achieved for all sorted populations. PBMCs were separated immediately by Lymphoprep density gradient centrifugation and were stained directly, without being cultured. Samples were stained and sorted in pairs, with one healthy donor and one patient per experiment, so that batch effects were minimized. The High Capacity cDNA Reverse Transcription Kit was used to reverse transcribe all of the isolated RNA, meaning that expressed TCRB transcripts were what got sequenced. Deep immunoSEQ sequencing was performed on naive, central memory and regulatory T cell samples, with an average of approximately 4 million total reads per sample. After sorted cells were lysed in RLT buffer, RNA was extracted with DNase-treated RNeasy Micro or Mini kits, with the choice depending on cell number. To prevent cross-contamination, each cell subset was processed individually, whereas patient and healthy donor samples were processed jointly. The immunoSEQ multiplex PCR was used to amplify TCRB sequences from cDNA, generating 87-bp fragments that spanned the CDR3 region. Amplicons were sequenced on the Illumina HiSeq platform. Concerning the study's data processing: PCR bias was computationally corrected using synthetic template baselines, reads within Hamming distance 2 were collapsed, and singletons that could not be merged were discarded. By aligning reads against IMGT, V, D and J genes, CDR3 length, and insertions or deletions at six rearrangement sites were assigned. Within each subset, clonotype counts were normalized to sorted cell number, after which true diversity and Gini coefficients were computed with the tcR R package. Repertoire sharing was quantified using the overlap coefficient calculated on TCRB nucleotide sequences. As a proxy for the pre-selection repertoire, out-of-frame TCRB sequences from naive cells were analyzed. The table was pulled from immuneACCESS by TCRdb, which kept in-frame rearrangements only. Such tables lose some clones; where checked, under half of the loss comes from unresolved V genes, and the rest has no known cause. The V and J calls and clone size were taken over from that table, and D and trimming were inferred from the DNA. The sample contains some 270,000 clones, 9.5% to 13% of them found a single time. The ten most abundant clones make up about 0.018% of the sample.

There are 16 amino acids in the CDR3, from cysteine to phenylalanine inclusive. The entry retains the CDR3 DNA only, 48 bases that are in frame from base 1. At the junction V is shortened by 2 bases and J by 4 bases; bases outside the gene matches: 10. In the germline V gene, CDR1 corresponds to SGHRS and CDR2 to YFSETQ. This receptor was obtained from a young man with type 1 diabetes. The sample taken for sequencing was naive CD4+ T cells from blood. The cell subset or site label, read with the paper, signifies: true naive CD4+ T cells. The rearrangement joined TRBV5-1 to TRBJ2-3, with 7 junctional bases fitting TRBD1. This receptor has the CDR3 CASSLSGNRGPDTQYF. Read as DNA, the sequence is TGCGCCAGCAGCTTATCCGGGAACAGGGGCCCAGATACGCAGTATTTT.